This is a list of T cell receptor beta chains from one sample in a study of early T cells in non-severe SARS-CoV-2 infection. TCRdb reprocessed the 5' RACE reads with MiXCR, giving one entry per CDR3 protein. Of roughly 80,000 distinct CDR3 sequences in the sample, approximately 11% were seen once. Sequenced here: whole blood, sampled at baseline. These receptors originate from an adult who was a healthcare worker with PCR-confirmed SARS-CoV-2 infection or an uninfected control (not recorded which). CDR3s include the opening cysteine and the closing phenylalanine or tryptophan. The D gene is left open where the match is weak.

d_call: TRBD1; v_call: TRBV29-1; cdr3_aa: CSADRGREQFF
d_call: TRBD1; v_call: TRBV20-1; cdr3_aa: CSAPPGGQGFSGELFF
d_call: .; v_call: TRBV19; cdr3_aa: CASSYGATNEKLFF
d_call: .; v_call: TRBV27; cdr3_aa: CASSSHSDSPLGGYTF
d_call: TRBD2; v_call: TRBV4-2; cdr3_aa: CASSQGVAGVSGEQFF
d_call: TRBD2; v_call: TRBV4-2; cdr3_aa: CASSKTLAGENYEQYF
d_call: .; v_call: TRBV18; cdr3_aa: CASSPPLGHFDTQYF
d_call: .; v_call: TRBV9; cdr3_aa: CASSPFPAGELFF
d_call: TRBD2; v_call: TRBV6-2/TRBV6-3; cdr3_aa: CASSWTSSGGSLAKNIQYF
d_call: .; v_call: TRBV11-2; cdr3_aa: CASRTPRAGNTIYF
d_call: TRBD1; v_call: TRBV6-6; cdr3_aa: CASSGDSRGYTF
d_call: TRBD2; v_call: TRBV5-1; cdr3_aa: CASSLFAGGPYEQYF
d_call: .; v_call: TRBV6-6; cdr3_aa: CATRGGGYSPLHF
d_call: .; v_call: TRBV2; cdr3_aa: CASLGVGQSDEQYF
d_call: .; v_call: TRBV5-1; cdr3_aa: CASSLVPNTEAFF
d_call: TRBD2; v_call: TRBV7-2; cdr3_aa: CASSLRGMGLAGSTDTQYF
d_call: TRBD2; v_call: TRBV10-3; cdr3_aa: CAISELSGTSGGASQETQYF
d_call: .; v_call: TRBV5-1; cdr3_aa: CASSRDFSNEKLFF
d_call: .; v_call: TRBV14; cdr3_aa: CASSRAAANEQFF
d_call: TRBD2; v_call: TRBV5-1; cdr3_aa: CASSPGGLYTQYF